The present entry profiles one T cell receptor (beta chain) with its context. These data originate in a study of blood T cell repertoires in COVID-19. Study as a whole: COVID-19 samples, acute and convalescent, were from the United States, Italy and Spain. PBMCs, B-cell-depleted T cells, or T cells were the source of the cDNA or gDNA that made up the material.

CDR3 length equals 16 residues. V dropped 1 base and J dropped 7 bases, with 17 bases sitting between them. The germline gives CDR1 SGHTA, CDR2 FQGNSA. Authors' methods: Quantification of nucleated cells was approximated via reference gene primer amplification. Repertoires were generated with immunoSEQ multiplex PCR, while TCRdb's copy carries only in-frame clones and drops some. The D gene and trimming were derived from the DNA, and the V and J assignments and clone size from that table. Of about 200,000 clones listed, more than 65% are singletons. The V and J genes are TRBV7-2 and TRBJ2-1; D may be TRBD1 (6 bases). The TCR was taken from a human donor in a cohort sampled during active COVID-19. The specimen sequenced was peripheral blood. Written as DNA, the CDR3 is TGTGCCAGCAGCTTAGTTGGTGCAGGGGTGAGGAATGAGCAGTTCTTC. Translation gives CASSLVGAGVRNEQFF.